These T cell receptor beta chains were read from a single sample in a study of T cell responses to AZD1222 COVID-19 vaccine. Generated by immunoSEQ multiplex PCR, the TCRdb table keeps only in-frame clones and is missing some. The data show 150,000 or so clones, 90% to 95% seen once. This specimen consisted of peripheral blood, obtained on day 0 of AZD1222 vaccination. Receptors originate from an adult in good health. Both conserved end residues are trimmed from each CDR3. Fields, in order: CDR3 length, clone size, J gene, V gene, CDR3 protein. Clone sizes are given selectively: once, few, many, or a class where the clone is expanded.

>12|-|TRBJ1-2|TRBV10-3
AISESSGLGGYT
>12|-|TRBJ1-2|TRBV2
ASRGTGPGDGYT
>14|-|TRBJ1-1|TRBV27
ASSVRRGTGISGAF
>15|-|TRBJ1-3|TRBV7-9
ASSLEGYRASGNTIY
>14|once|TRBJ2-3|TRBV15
ATSRVYYGGTDTQY
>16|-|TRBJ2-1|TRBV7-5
ARSLDCNTGGFGNEQF
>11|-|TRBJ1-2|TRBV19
ASSIMWTDGYT
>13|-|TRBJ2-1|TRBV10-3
AISEGLAVYNEQF
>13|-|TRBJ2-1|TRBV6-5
ASRTGTALYNEQF
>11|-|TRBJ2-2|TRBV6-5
ASTLDNTGELF
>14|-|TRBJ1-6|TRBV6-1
ASSDHPGQGGSPLH
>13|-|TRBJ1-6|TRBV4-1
ASSQFAQGSSPLH
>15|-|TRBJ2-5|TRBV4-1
ASSPQLTSGGAETQY
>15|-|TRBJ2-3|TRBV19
ASSPLAGGTSTDTQY
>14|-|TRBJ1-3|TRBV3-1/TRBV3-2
ASSHQTWNSGNTIY
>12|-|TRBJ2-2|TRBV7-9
ASSLAKDTGELF
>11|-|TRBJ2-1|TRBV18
ASSPPQTNEQF
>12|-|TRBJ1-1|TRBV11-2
ASSLEGRGTEAF
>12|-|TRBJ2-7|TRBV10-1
ASSEWDWNYEQY
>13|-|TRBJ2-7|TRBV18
ASSPRQDASYEQY
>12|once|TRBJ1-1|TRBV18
ASSGGTGNTEAF
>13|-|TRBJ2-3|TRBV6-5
ASSWRGTSTDTQY
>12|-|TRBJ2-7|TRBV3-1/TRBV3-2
ASSQGLTSYEQY
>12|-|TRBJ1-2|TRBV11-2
ASTPGAAIYGYT
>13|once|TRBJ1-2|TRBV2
ASSDLARANYGYT
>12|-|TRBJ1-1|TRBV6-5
ASSPIGGNTEAF
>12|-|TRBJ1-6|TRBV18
ASSPGQGRSPLH
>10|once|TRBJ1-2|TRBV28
ASSYRNYGYT
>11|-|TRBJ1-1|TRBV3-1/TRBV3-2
ASSQSGPEKAF
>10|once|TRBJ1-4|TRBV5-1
ASSFEGIDLF
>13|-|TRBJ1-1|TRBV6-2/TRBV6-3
ASSSYSVWDTEAF
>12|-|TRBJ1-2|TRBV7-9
ASSSTGTGEGYT
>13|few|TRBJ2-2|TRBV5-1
ASSLWATDTGELF
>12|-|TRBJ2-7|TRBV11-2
ASRNVQGTYEQY
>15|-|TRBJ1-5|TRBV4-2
ASSRSLGAESNQPQH
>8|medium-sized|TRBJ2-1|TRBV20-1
SAGNNEQF
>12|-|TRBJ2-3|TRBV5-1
ASRVQGLGDTQY
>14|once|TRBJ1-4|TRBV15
ATSRLKTATNEKLF
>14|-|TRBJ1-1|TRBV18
ASSPDRQYMNTEAF
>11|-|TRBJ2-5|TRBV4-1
ASSHSGMETQY
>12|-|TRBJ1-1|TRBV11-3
ASRGTGMNTEAF
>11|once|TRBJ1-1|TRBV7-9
ASSLAVRQEAF
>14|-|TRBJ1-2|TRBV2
ASSDLGQQANYGYT
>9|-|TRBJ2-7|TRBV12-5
ASAWGYEQY
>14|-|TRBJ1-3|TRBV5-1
ASSFLGGSSGNTIY
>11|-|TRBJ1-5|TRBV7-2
ASSLELGQPQH
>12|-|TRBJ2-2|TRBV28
ASSLALNTGELF
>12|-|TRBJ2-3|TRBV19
ATSWGILTDTQY
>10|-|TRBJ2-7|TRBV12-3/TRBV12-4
ASSRGSYEQY
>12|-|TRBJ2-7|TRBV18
ASSPDGRDYEQY
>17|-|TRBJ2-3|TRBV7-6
ASSLEALAGGQGTDTQY
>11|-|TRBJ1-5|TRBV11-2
ASSLEGSGPQH
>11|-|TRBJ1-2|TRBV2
ASSDNSLYGYT